These 27 T cell receptor beta chains came from one sample sequenced in a study of CD8+CD57+ T cells in acquired aplastic anemia. The template for TCR beta VDJ and CDR3 sequence profiling was genomic DNA. TCRdb passed the reads through MiXCR, listing each CDR3 protein once. The sample includes 150,000 or so distinct CDR3 sequences, 55% to 75% seen only once; the top ten take 45% to 55%. Sequences were obtained from sorted CD4+, CD8+, or CD8+CD57+ T cells (not recorded which) from PBMCs. These receptors originate from a human donor in good health.

The chain is built from TRBV5-1 and TRBJ2-7, with a tentative D call TRBD2 (5 bases). The CDR3 totals 13 residues. Per the germline V gene, CDR1 is SGHRS and CDR2 is YFSETQ. Trimming stripped 2 bases from V and 3 bases from J, with 9 bases between. The CDR3 coding sequence is TGCGCCAGCAGCTTTCCCGGGGACTACGAGCAGTACTTC. Its translation: CASSFPGDYEQYF.

This clonotype was detected a few times. The V call is TRBV2, the J call TRBJ2-7, with 8 bases lining up with TRBD1. CDR3 size: 16 residues. V gave up 9 bases and J gave up 5 bases; unmatched junction bases: 18. The V gene's germline CDR1 is SNHLY and CDR2 FYNNEI. The CDR3: CASREGTGRPGDEQYF. For the CDR3, the DNA is TGTGCCAGTCGCGAAGGGACAGGCCGACCTGGCGACGAGCAGTACTTC.

This clonotype was seen repeatedly, ten times or more. This chain connects TRBV2 to TRBJ2-7; TRBD1 might be the D (9 bases). Germline CDR1 and CDR2: SNHLY and FYNNEI. V was pared by 4 bases and J by 3 bases, with 19 bases between. The CDR3 is 16 amino acids. The CDR3 DNA follows: TGTGCCAGCAGTGGATTAGCGGGACAGGGAATCTACGAGCAGTACTTC. This encodes CASSGLAGQGIYEQYF.

V usage is TRBV7-9 and J usage is TRBJ2-1; 11 nucleotides align to TRBD2. This CDR3 has 17 residues. Germline values: CDR1 SEHNR, CDR2 FQNEAQ (reference sequence). V gave up 5 bases and J gave up 3 bases; unmatched junction bases: 9. The CDR3 region is CASSASRGTSGYNEQFF. The DNA for the CDR3 is TGTGCCAGCAGCGCAAGTAGGGGGACTAGCGGCTACAATGAGCAGTTCTTC. The whole variable domain, filled in from reference TRBV7-9 and TRBJ2-1, reads DTGVSQNPRHKITKRGQNVTFRCDPISEHNRLYWYRQTLGQGPEFLTYFQNEAQLEKSRLLSDRFSAERPKGSFSTLEIQRTEQGDSAMYLCASSASRGTSGYNEQFFGPGTRLTVL.

The rearrangement joins TRBV12-3 or TRBV12-4 to TRBJ2-5; D is perhaps TRBD1 (6 bases). There are 14 residues in the CDR3. V lost 6 bases and J lost 1, with 12 bases in between. The CDR3 sequence: CASRPDSVQETQYF. Here the CDR3 DNA reads TGTGCCAGCAGACCGGACAGTGTCCAAGAGACCCAGTACTTC.

The chain couples TRBV6-1 to TRBJ2-7, with 11 bases that match TRBD1. Germline lookup yields CDR1 MNHNS and CDR2 SASEGT. The CDR3 has 14 amino acids. V trimming: 10 bases; J trimming: 5 bases; junction bases outside the gene matches: 10. CDR3 coding DNA: TGTGCCACCGGGAGGGGACAGGGGGACGACGAGCAGTACTTC. Translating gives CATGRGQGDDEQYF.

The chain is built from TRBV2 and TRBJ1-2, with D perhaps matching TRBD1 (6 bases). The CDR3 spans 14 residues. CDR1 SNHLY and CDR2 FYNNEI come from the germline V gene. V lost 7 bases and J lost 3, with 15 bases in between. CDR3 loop: CASTPGAPDYGYTF. The CDR3 DNA reads as TGTGCCAGCACCCCAGGGGCGCCGGACTATGGCTACACCTTC.

This chain uses TRBV7-2 with TRBJ2-5, with 10 bases that match TRBD2. From germline, CDR1 is SGHTA and CDR2 FQGNSA. The CDR3 has 17 amino acids. The trim removed 5 bases at V and 3 bases at J, leaving 12 bases unmatched. This CDR3 reads CASSQGLSSGGEETQYF. In DNA, the CDR3 is TGTGCCAGCAGCCAGGGCCTCTCTAGCGGGGGAGAAGAGACCCAGTACTTC.

The V and J genes are TRBV5-1 and TRBJ2-5, with 9 bases aligning to TRBD2. The CDR3 consists of 15 residues. Germline-derived CDR1 and CDR2 are SGHRS and YFSETQ. Germline trimming cut 1 base from V and 5 bases from J; bases unmatched to any gene: 6. In DNA, the CDR3 is TGCGCCAGCAGCTTGTACGGACTAGCGTCGGAGACCCAGTACTTC. It codes for CASSLYGLASETQYF.

The J gene is TRBJ2-7, the V gene TRBV20-1; 7 nucleotides line up with TRBD1. Germline values: CDR1 DFQATT, CDR2 SNEGSKA (reference sequence). The length of the CDR3 is 15 residues. With 1 base clipped from V and 0 bases from J, the junction kept 6 bases outside the gene matches. In nucleotides, the CDR3 is TGCAGTGCTAGAGGACCGGGACAGACCTCCTACGAGCAGTACTTC. It is translated as CSARGPGQTSYEQYF.

The chain uses TRBV7-6 and TRBJ1-4; 7 positions match TRBD1. V trimming: 4 bases; J trimming: 8 bases; junction bases outside the gene matches: 7. The CDR3 contains 14 residues. In germline, CDR1 is SGHVS, CDR2 FNYEAQ. The DNA of the CDR3 is TGTGCCAGCAGCTCCCGACAGGGCAGGGAAAAACTGTTTTTT. Protein product: CASSSRQGREKLFF.

The count of this clonotype is one. The V gene is TRBV20-1, the J gene TRBJ1-2; 10 bases map to TRBD1. The J segment lost 8 bases and the V segment lost 0 bases, leaving 12 bases of the junction unmatched. Germline values: CDR1 DFQATT, CDR2 SNEGSKA (reference sequence). CDR3 length equals 16 residues. CDR3 coding DNA: TGCAGTGCTAGAGATCGGGGGACAGGGGAGGTTGTAGGCTACACCTTC. It translates to CSARDRGTGEVVGYTF.

This clonotype has a handful of counts. The genes are TRBV7-9 and TRBJ2-1; 8 bases are shared with TRBD1. After removal of 4 bases from V and 6 bases from J, the junction contained 5 bases not matched to a gene. Germline V gene data show CDR1 as SEHNR and CDR2 as FQNEAQ (reference sequence). There are 14 residues in the CDR3. Here the CDR3 reads CASSSGQGSNEQFF. DNA for the CDR3: TGTGCCAGCAGCTCCGGACAGGGAAGCAATGAGCAGTTCTTC.

The DNA for the CDR3 is TGTGCCAGCAGTGAAATGGCCGGCGGAGTTCAAGAGACCCAGTACTTC. Its protein is CASSEMAGGVQETQYF. The rearrangement uses TRBV28 and TRBJ2-5; D is ambiguous. Germline V CDR1 and CDR2: MDHEN, SYDVKM. CDR3 length equals 16 residues. Trimming removed 5 bases from V and 2 bases from J, with 18 bases in between.

In its sample, this clonotype was seen many times. The genes are TRBV9 and TRBJ2-2; 9 bases are shared with TRBD1. V was pared by 3 bases and J by 4 bases, with 16 bases of the junction left unmatched. Germline CDR1 reads SGDLS; CDR2 reads YYNGEE. CDR3 length equals 19 residues. In DNA form, the CDR3 reads TGTGCCAGCAGCGCCCGCCCTGTAAGGGACAGGGTAGCCACCGGGGAGCTGTTTTTT. Its protein product is CASSARPVRDRVATGELFF.

To note about this clonotype: The junction shows a germline mismatch at one end, possibly a read error. The V call is TRBV7-3, the J call TRBJ2-2, with no clear D. The CDR3 length is 14 residues. Germline CDR1 reads SGHTA; CDR2 reads FQGTGA. CDR3 sequence reads: CASRLRAGPGELFF. The CDR3 DNA is TGTGCCAGCAGGTTAAGGGCCGGGCCCGGGGAGCTGTTTTTT.

This clonotype has a count of ten or more. CDR3 loop: CASSDRVSGELFF. For the CDR3, the DNA is TGTGCCAGCAGCGACAGGGTATCCGGGGAGCTGTTTTTT. The chain combines TRBV9 with TRBJ2-2; possible D gene TRBD1, 6 bases. This CDR3 spans 13 amino acids. The ends were cut back, 3 bases at V and 6 bases at J, with 9 bases in the middle. The germline V gene encodes CDR1 SGDLS and CDR2 YYNGEE.

As to this clonotype: Because it lacks the conserved phenylalanine or tryptophan at the end, this CDR3 is likely a read error. The chain joins TRBV7-3 to TRBJ1-1; D unresolved. Germline CDR1 is SGHTA and CDR2 is FQGTGA. This CDR3 spans 13 amino acids. The CDR3, as DNA: TGTGCCAGCAGCTTAATGGGGAACACTGAGGCTTTCTAT. Amino acid sequence: CASSLMGNTEAFY.

This clonotype showed up many times. The rearrangement uses TRBV28 and TRBJ2-7; no clear D. CDR1 is MDHEN, CDR2 SYDVKM, per germline. V was clipped by 5 bases and J by 5 bases, with 13 bases between them. The CDR3 spans 13 residues. CDR3 sequence (DNA): TGTGCCAGCAGTATCCTCGCTGGCGACGAGCAGTACTTC. Amino acid sequence: CASSILAGDEQYF.

This clonotype was recorded many times. This chain uses TRBV10-2 with TRBJ2-1; 8 bases align to TRBD1. The CDR3 extends over 17 amino acids. Losses at the gene ends were 2 bases for V and 4 bases for J; bases not matched to a gene: 10. Germline lookup yields CDR1 WSHSY and CDR2 SAAADI. This CDR3 reads CASSETTGGSYYNEQFF. The DNA of the CDR3 is TGCGCCAGCAGTGAGACAACAGGGGGATCCTATTACAATGAGCAGTTCTTC.

The chain carries TRBV4-2 and TRBJ2-3; D is unclear. There are 13 residues in the CDR3. Deletions cut 5 bases from V and 6 bases from J, with 12 bases between. Germline V gene lookup returns CDR1 LGHNA and CDR2 YNFKEQ. This chain's CDR3 is CASSSRPDDTQYF. The CDR3 coding sequence is TGTGCCAGCAGCTCCCGGCCCGACGATACGCAGTATTTT.

V gene TRBV7-2 combines with J gene TRBJ2-5, with 9 bases that match TRBD1. V was clipped by 6 bases and J by 7 bases; unmatched bases: 3. Germline values: CDR1 SGHTA, CDR2 FQGNSA. The CDR3 runs to 12 residues. The CDR3 spells CASRPQGATQYF. As DNA, the CDR3 is TGTGCCAGCAGGCCACAGGGGGCGACCCAGTACTTC.

V usage is TRBV5-1 and J usage is TRBJ2-2, with D possibly being TRBD2 (6 bases). This CDR3 is built from 15 residues. CDR1 is SGHRS, CDR2 YFSETQ, per germline. Trimming pared 6 bases from V and 5 bases from J, leaving 17 bases between. The DNA of the CDR3 is TGCGCCAGCACGTATAGCGGTGTGGGGACCGGGGAGCTGTTTTTT. It encodes CASTYSGVGTGELFF.

J is TRBJ1-2 and V is TRBV6-4; D remains unclear. V gave up 3 bases and J gave up 0 bases, with 8 bases separating them. The length of the CDR3 is 14 residues. The germline V gene has CDR1 MRHNA and CDR2 SNTAGT. Here the CDR3 reads CASSEWVSNYGYTF. The CDR3 bases are TGTGCCAGCAGTGAATGGGTGTCTAACTATGGCTACACCTTC.

The table lists this clonotype with a few counts. Given a much more abundant clone one base away, this may be a read error. This chain joins TRBV6-4 and TRBJ2-1; D not resolved. The V gene's germline CDR1 is MRHNA and CDR2 SNTAGT. The CDR3 is made up of 13 amino acids. The germline V and J ends were trimmed by 4 bases and 7 bases, with 11 bases remaining between them. CDR3 nucleotides: TGTGCCAGCAGTGGCTCGTACGCGAATGAGCAGTTCTTC. Translating it yields CASSGSYANEQFF.

This clonotype was seen a single time. This may arise from a read error, as a much more abundant clone is one base away. The CDR3 is CASSRFKGNTEAFF. The CDR3 DNA reads as TGCGCCAGCAGCCGGTTTAAGGGGAACACTGAAGCTTTCTTT. The chain is built from TRBV4-1 and TRBJ1-1; no clear D gene. The CDR3 is 14 residues long. Trimming left V 4 bases short and J 1 base short, with 10 bases between. Germline V CDR1 and CDR2: MGHRA, YSYEKL.

This clonotype turned up a few times. The genes are TRBV20-1 and TRBJ1-1, with TRBD1 as a possible D gene (5 bases). Germline V gene data show CDR1 as DFQATT and CDR2 as SNEGSKA (reference sequence). The CDR3 has 12 residues. Trimming removed 2 bases from V and 6 bases from J, with 10 bases in between. CDR3 nucleotide sequence: TGCAGTGCTAGACCGAGGGACGCTGAAGCTTTCTTT. The encoded protein is CSARPRDAEAFF.